The following is a T cell receptor (beta chain) sequence with its context. The data derive from a study of blood T cell repertoires in COVID-19. Study in general: Acute-phase and convalescent COVID-19 samples originated in the United States, Italy and Spain.

Original processing notes: From reference gene primer amplification, estimates of nucleated cell counts were derived. Assay: immunoSEQ multiplex PCR; the TCRdb copy retains only in-frame clones and omits some. The V and J calls and clone size were taken over from that table, and D and trimming were inferred from the DNA. The data contain roughly 20,000 clones, approximately 87% of them singletons. This CDR3 region has 16 residues. Germline values: CDR1 SGHVS, CDR2 FQNEAQ. The J segment lost 3 bases and the V segment lost 3 bases, leaving 8 bases of the junction unmatched. The TCR was taken from a human donor in a cohort sampled during active COVID-19. Sequenced sample: peripheral blood. This chain links TRBV7-8 with TRBJ2-7, with 10 positions matching TRBD2. CDR3 residues: CASSFRPTSGNYEQYF. CDR3 DNA: TGTGCCAGCAGCTTCCGACCCACTAGCGGGAACTACGAGCAGTACTTC. Filled out from reference TRBV7-8 and TRBJ2-7, the complete variable domain reads GAGVSQSPRYKVAKRGQDVALRCDPISGHVSLFWYQQALGQGPEFLTYFQNEAQLDKSGLPSDRFFAERPEGSVSTLKIQRTQQEDSAVYLCASSFRPTSGNYEQYFGPGTRLTVT.